The rows below give T cell receptor beta chains drawn from one sample of a study of control samples from healthy donors and cancer patients. TCRdb keeps only in-frame clones here, not all; method: immunoSEQ multiplex PCR. The top ten clones hold 3.5% to 4.5% of a sample with over 100,000 clones, 90% of them seen once. The sequenced sample consisted of blood. The receptors come from a human donor in good health. The donor label of this sample is uncertain. The CDR3 runs from the conserved cysteine through the conserved F or W. The D gene is left open where the match is weak. Size tells how often a clone was seen (once, few, many) or the class of an expanded clone, and some rows leave it out.

abundance: .
v_gene: TRBV1
d_gene: .
j_gene: TRBJ1-5
CDR3aa: CTSSPRQGKQPQHF
CDR3nt: TGCACCAGCAGCCCCAGACAGGGGAAACAGCCCCAGCATTTT

abundance: .
v_gene: TRBV7-2
d_gene: .
j_gene: TRBJ1-1
CDR3aa: CASSLVQGWNTEAFF
CDR3nt: TGTGCCAGCAGCTTAGTTCAGGGCTGGAACACTGAAGCTTTCTTT

abundance: .
v_gene: TRBV12-5
d_gene: .
j_gene: TRBJ1-1
CDR3aa: CASALRQDTEAFF
CDR3nt: TGTGCTAGTGCCCTGCGGCAGGACACTGAAGCTTTCTTT

abundance: .
v_gene: TRBV27
d_gene: .
j_gene: TRBJ1-2
CDR3aa: CASSFRRSYGYTF
CDR3nt: TGTGCCAGCAGTTTTAGACGGTCCTATGGCTACACCTTC

abundance: .
v_gene: TRBV6-6
d_gene: TRBD1
j_gene: TRBJ1-2
CDR3aa: CASSYLDRANYGYTF
CDR3nt: TGTGCCAGCAGTTACTTAGACAGGGCTAACTATGGCTACACCTTC

abundance: .
v_gene: TRBV7-2
d_gene: TRBD1
j_gene: TRBJ1-2
CDR3aa: CASSRFSGTGSSGYTF
CDR3nt: TGTGCCAGCAGCAGATTTTCCGGGACAGGGAGTAGCGGCTACACCTTC

abundance: .
v_gene: TRBV11-2
d_gene: .
j_gene: TRBJ2-3
CDR3aa: CASSFQGTDTQYF
CDR3nt: TGTGCCAGCAGCTTCCAGGGAACAGATACGCAGTATTTT

abundance: .
v_gene: TRBV3-1/TRBV3-2
d_gene: TRBD2
j_gene: TRBJ2-1
CDR3aa: CASSRLLTAGGYNEQFF
CDR3nt: TGTGCCAGCAGCCGCCTACTCACAGCGGGGGGGTACAATGAGCAGTTCTTC

abundance: .
v_gene: TRBV7-2
d_gene: .
j_gene: TRBJ1-1
CDR3aa: CASSSWDRSGEAFF
CDR3nt: TGTGCCAGCAGCTCCTGGGACCGCTCTGGGGAAGCTTTCTTT

abundance: .
v_gene: TRBV14
d_gene: .
j_gene: TRBJ2-3
CDR3aa: CASSQDLRSDTQYF
CDR3nt: TGTGCCAGCAGCCAAGATCTGAGGTCGGATACGCAGTATTTT

abundance: .
v_gene: TRBV5-1
d_gene: TRBD1
j_gene: TRBJ1-6
CDR3aa: CASSTTGDSPPLHF
CDR3nt: TGCGCCAGCAGCACAACCGGGGACAGCCCACCCCTCCACTTT

abundance: .
v_gene: TRBV7-9
d_gene: TRBD2
j_gene: TRBJ2-3
CDR3aa: CASSLAGGGPDTQYF
CDR3nt: TGTGCCAGCAGCTTAGCGGGGGGAGGGCCAGATACGCAGTATTTT

abundance: .
v_gene: TRBV7-3
d_gene: .
j_gene: TRBJ2-7
CDR3aa: CASSLIPSSYEQYF
CDR3nt: TGTGCCAGCAGCTTAATTCCAAGCTCCTACGAGCAGTACTTC

abundance: .
v_gene: TRBV7-2
d_gene: .
j_gene: TRBJ1-3
CDR3aa: CASGWVTGNTIYF
CDR3nt: TGTGCCAGCGGGTGGGTCACAGGAAACACCATATATTTT

abundance: .
v_gene: TRBV28
d_gene: .
j_gene: TRBJ1-2
CDR3aa: CASKRDGYTF
CDR3nt: TGTGCCAGCAAAAGGGATGGCTACACCTTC

abundance: .
v_gene: TRBV10-3
d_gene: .
j_gene: TRBJ2-7
CDR3aa: CAIKGSSYEQYF
CDR3nt: TGTGCCATCAAGGGGAGCTCCTACGAGCAGTACTTC

abundance: once
v_gene: TRBV9
d_gene: .
j_gene: TRBJ1-2
CDR3aa: CASSGGGDYGYTF
CDR3nt: TGTGCCAGCAGCGGAGGGGGGGACTATGGCTACACCTTC

abundance: .
v_gene: TRBV6-2/TRBV6-3
d_gene: TRBD1
j_gene: TRBJ2-1
CDR3aa: CASSYPNRDRITNEQFF
CDR3nt: TGTGCCAGCAGTTACCCAAACCGGGACAGAATCACTAATGAGCAGTTCTTC

abundance: .
v_gene: TRBV7-9
d_gene: .
j_gene: TRBJ2-2
CDR3aa: CASSLAGRPGRAGELFF
CDR3nt: TGTGCCAGCAGCTTAGCCGGGCGCCCGGGTCGGGCCGGGGAGCTGTTTTTT

abundance: once
v_gene: TRBV6-5
d_gene: .
j_gene: TRBJ1-1
CDR3aa: CASTPGFWAFF
CDR3nt: TGTGCCAGCACTCCGGGGTTTTGGGCTTTCTTT

abundance: .
v_gene: TRBV5-8
d_gene: .
j_gene: TRBJ1-2
CDR3aa: CASSPPTLSYGYTF
CDR3nt: TGTGCCAGCAGCCCCCCGACATTAAGCTATGGCTACACCTTC

abundance: once
v_gene: TRBV7-8
d_gene: .
j_gene: TRBJ1-5
CDR3aa: CASSLNPGNNNQPQHF
CDR3nt: TGTGCCAGCAGCTTAAACCCAGGTAACAACAATCAGCCCCAGCATTTT

abundance: .
v_gene: TRBV7-2
d_gene: .
j_gene: TRBJ1-2
CDR3aa: CASSLESGVSLGGYTF
CDR3nt: TGTGCCAGCAGCTTAGAGTCAGGGGTTTCACTCGGTGGCTACACCTTC

abundance: .
v_gene: TRBV6-5
d_gene: .
j_gene: TRBJ2-2
CDR3aa: CASRRDGLTGELFF
CDR3nt: TGTGCCAGCAGACGGGACGGTCTCACCGGGGAGCTGTTTTTT

abundance: .
v_gene: TRBV30
d_gene: .
j_gene: TRBJ2-3
CDR3aa: CAWSVNLFVSAASTDTQYF
CDR3nt: TGTGCCTGGAGTGTAAATCTATTTGTCTCAGCGGCTAGCACAGATACGCAGTATTTT

abundance: .
v_gene: TRBV7-2
d_gene: TRBD1
j_gene: TRBJ2-3
CDR3aa: CASSRRDSPLSTDTQYF
CDR3nt: TGTGCCAGCAGCCGCCGGGACAGTCCCCTTAGCACAGATACGCAGTATTTT

abundance: .
v_gene: TRBV24-1
d_gene: TRBD1
j_gene: TRBJ2-5
CDR3aa: CATSDSPRGKETQYF
CDR3nt: TGTGCCACCAGTGATTCGCCCAGGGGGAAAGAGACCCAGTACTTC

abundance: .
v_gene: TRBV6-6
d_gene: TRBD2
j_gene: TRBJ2-7
CDR3aa: CASSYGTSGESYEQYF
CDR3nt: TGTGCCAGCAGTTACGGGACTAGCGGGGAATCCTACGAGCAGTACTTC

abundance: .
v_gene: TRBV18
d_gene: .
j_gene: TRBJ1-1
CDR3aa: CASSRGTNTEAFF
CDR3nt: TGTGCCAGCTCACGGGGGACGAACACTGAAGCTTTCTTT

abundance: .
v_gene: TRBV29-1
d_gene: TRBD1
j_gene: TRBJ2-2
CDR3aa: CSVGRQGNTGELFF
CDR3nt: TGCAGCGTTGGTCGACAGGGGAATACCGGGGAGCTGTTTTTT

abundance: few
v_gene: TRBV3-1/TRBV3-2
d_gene: .
j_gene: TRBJ1-5
CDR3aa: CASSSGLEEPQHF
CDR3nt: TGTGCCAGCAGCTCAGGGTTGGAGGAGCCCCAGCATTTT

abundance: .
v_gene: TRBV2
d_gene: .
j_gene: TRBJ2-1
CDR3aa: CASSEKAGSSYNEQFF
CDR3nt: TGTGCCAGCAGTGAAAAGGCCGGAAGCTCCTACAATGAGCAGTTCTTC

abundance: once
v_gene: TRBV7-8
d_gene: .
j_gene: TRBJ2-1
CDR3aa: CASSLASGAAAEQFF
CDR3nt: TGTGCCAGCAGCTTAGCGTCTGGGGCGGCGGCTGAGCAGTTCTTC

abundance: .
v_gene: TRBV9
d_gene: .
j_gene: TRBJ1-1
CDR3aa: CASSGGNTEAFF
CDR3nt: TGTGCCAGCAGTGGGGGGAACACTGAAGCTTTCTTT

abundance: .
v_gene: TRBV13
d_gene: .
j_gene: TRBJ1-4
CDR3aa: CASSRRGTNEKLFF
CDR3nt: TGTGCCAGCAGCCGCCGGGGGACCAATGAAAAACTGTTTTTT

abundance: .
v_gene: TRBV6-1
d_gene: TRBD1
j_gene: TRBJ2-7
CDR3aa: CASSDGQGKPYEQYF
CDR3nt: TGTGCCAGCAGTGACGGACAGGGGAAGCCCTACGAGCAGTACTTC

abundance: .
v_gene: TRBV28
d_gene: .
j_gene: TRBJ1-6
CDR3aa: CASKAEAENSPLHF
CDR3nt: TGTGCCAGCAAAGCAGAAGCCGAAAATTCACCCCTCCACTTT

abundance: .
v_gene: TRBV6-5
d_gene: .
j_gene: TRBJ1-2
CDR3aa: CAVGDILYGYTF
CDR3nt: TGTGCCGTCGGGGACATCCTCTATGGCTACACCTTC

abundance: .
v_gene: TRBV6-5
d_gene: .
j_gene: TRBJ1-1
CDR3aa: CASSLGPTHLGAFF
CDR3nt: TGTGCCAGCAGTTTGGGACCTACCCATTTGGGAGCTTTCTTT

abundance: .
v_gene: TRBV10-3
d_gene: .
j_gene: TRBJ2-7
CDR3aa: CASLGEQYF
CDR3nt: TGTGCCTCCCTGGGCGAGCAGTACTTC

abundance: once
v_gene: TRBV5-4
d_gene: .
j_gene: TRBJ2-2
CDR3aa: CASTVGRSGELFF
CDR3nt: TGTGCCAGCACGGTAGGGAGGTCCGGGGAGCTGTTTTTT

abundance: .
v_gene: TRBV5-1
d_gene: TRBD1
j_gene: TRBJ1-6
CDR3aa: CASSRTQGSNSPLHF
CDR3nt: TGCGCCAGCAGCCGAACACAGGGGTCTAATTCACCCCTCCACTTT

abundance: .
v_gene: TRBV29-1
d_gene: TRBD2
j_gene: TRBJ2-3
CDR3aa: CSVEDLAGGITDTQYF
CDR3nt: TGCAGCGTTGAAGATCTAGCGGGGGGAATCACAGATACGCAGTATTTT

abundance: .
v_gene: TRBV5-1
d_gene: .
j_gene: TRBJ2-7
CDR3aa: CASSRPGDRYEQYF
CDR3nt: TGCGCCAGCAGCAGGCCAGGGGATCGATACGAGCAGTACTTC

abundance: once
v_gene: TRBV24-1
d_gene: TRBD1
j_gene: TRBJ2-5
CDR3aa: CATSDTGQAEETQYF
CDR3nt: TGTGCCACCAGTGACACCGGACAGGCGGAAGAGACCCAGTACTTC

abundance: .
v_gene: TRBV6-5
d_gene: TRBD1
j_gene: TRBJ2-7
CDR3aa: CASSPGQGLHYEQYF
CDR3nt: TGTGCCAGCAGCCCGGGACAGGGGCTTCACTACGAGCAGTACTTC

abundance: .
v_gene: TRBV2
d_gene: .
j_gene: TRBJ2-2
CDR3aa: CASSETRSGELFF
CDR3nt: TGTGCCAGCAGTGAAACAAGATCCGGGGAGCTGTTTTTT

abundance: .
v_gene: TRBV25-1
d_gene: .
j_gene: TRBJ1-4
CDR3aa: CASSDSGLGDEKLFF
CDR3nt: TGTGCCAGCAGTGACTCCGGACTTGGGGATGAAAAACTGTTTTTT

abundance: .
v_gene: TRBV10-1
d_gene: .
j_gene: TRBJ1-6
CDR3aa: CATRNTYNSPLHF
CDR3nt: TGCGCCACCAGGAATACCTATAATTCACCCCTCCACTTT

abundance: once
v_gene: TRBV11-2
d_gene: .
j_gene: TRBJ2-3
CDR3aa: CASSLVRADTQYF
CDR3nt: TGTGCCAGCAGCTTAGTAAGGGCAGATACGCAGTATTTT